This T cell receptor (beta chain) was sequenced in a study of shared clonotypes between healthy human individuals. The overall study: Researchers assigned three CD4 naive, three CD4 memory, two CD8 naive and one CD8 memory plate to each donor. Study-wide findings and caveats: Lower generation probabilities were found for non-shared clonotypes than for those shared by all four donors. Even with large depth, rarefaction showed that sorted-subset sequencing was incomplete.

Clones were read by immunoSEQ multiplex PCR, and TCRdb kept only the in-frame ones, dropping some. The repertoire consists of some 2.4 million clones, with 93% occurring once and the leading ten covering approximately 0.35%. There are 14 residues in the CDR3. Germline-derived CDR1 and CDR2 are GTSNPN and SVGIG (reference sequence). Unmatched junction bases numbered 3, after V lost 1 base and J lost 4 bases. Points on this clone: Its antigen remains unknown.

The rearrangement links TRBV30 to TRBJ2-5, with TRBD1 matching 10 bases. The TCR comes from a man younger than 35 in good health. Some clones in this sample may be carry-over from other donors' samples. The material sequenced was naive CD4+ T cells from PBMCs. Subset indicated: CD45RA+ positively selected. CDR3 sequence (DNA): TGTGCCTGGAGTGCGGACAGGGGGGTAGAGACCCAGTACTTC. Translating gives CAWSADRGVETQYF.